This T cell receptor beta chain originates from a study of control samples from healthy donors and cancer patients. The CDR3 is 15 residues long. The germline V and J ends were trimmed by 4 bases and 0 bases, with 10 bases remaining between them. The germline gives CDR1 SEHNR, CDR2 FQNEAQ (reference sequence). Method: immunoSEQ multiplex PCR; TCRdb's copy keeps in-frame clones and lacks some. The table includes 100,000 to 110,000 clones, about 88% detected once. V and J are TRBV7-9 and TRBJ2-1; D is uncertain. The sequenced material came from blood. The receptor was isolated from a woman in her forties or fifties in good health. CDR3 sequence (DNA): TGTGCCAGCAGCTCTCTTAAAGGCTCCTACAATGAGCAGTTCTTC. This sequence encodes CASSSLKGSYNEQFF.